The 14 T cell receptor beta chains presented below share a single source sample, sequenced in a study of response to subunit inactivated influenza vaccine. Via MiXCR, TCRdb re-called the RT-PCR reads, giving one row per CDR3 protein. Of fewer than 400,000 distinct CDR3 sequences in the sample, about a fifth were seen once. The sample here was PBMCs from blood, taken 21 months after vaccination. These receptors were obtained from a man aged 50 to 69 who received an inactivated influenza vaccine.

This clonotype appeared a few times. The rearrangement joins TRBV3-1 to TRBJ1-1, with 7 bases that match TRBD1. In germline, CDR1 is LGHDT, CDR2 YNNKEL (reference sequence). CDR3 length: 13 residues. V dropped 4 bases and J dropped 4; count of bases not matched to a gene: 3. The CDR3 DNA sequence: TGTGCCAGCAGCCCCAGACAGGGCACTGAAGCTTTCTTT. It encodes CASSPRQGTEAFF.

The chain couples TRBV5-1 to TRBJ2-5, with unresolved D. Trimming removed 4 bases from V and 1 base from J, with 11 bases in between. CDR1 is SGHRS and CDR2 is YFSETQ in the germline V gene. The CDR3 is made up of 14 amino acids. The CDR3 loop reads CASSPAKVQETQYF. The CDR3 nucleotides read TGCGCCAGCAGCCCGGCTAAGGTCCAAGAGACCCAGTACTTC.

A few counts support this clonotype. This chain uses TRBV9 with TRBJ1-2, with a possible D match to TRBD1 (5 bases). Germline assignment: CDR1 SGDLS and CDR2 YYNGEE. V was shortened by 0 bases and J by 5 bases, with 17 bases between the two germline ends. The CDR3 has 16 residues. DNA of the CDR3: TGTGCCAGCAGCGTAGCGGGGGAGGGGAGCCTTTATGGCTACACCTTC. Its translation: CASSVAGEGSLYGYTF.

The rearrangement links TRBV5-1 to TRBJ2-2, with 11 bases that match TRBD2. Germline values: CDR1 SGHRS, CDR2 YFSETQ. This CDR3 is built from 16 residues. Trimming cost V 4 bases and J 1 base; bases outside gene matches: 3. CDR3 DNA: TGCGCCAGCAGCCCTGGGACTAGCGGGAACACCGGGGAGCTGTTTTTT. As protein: CASSPGTSGNTGELFF.

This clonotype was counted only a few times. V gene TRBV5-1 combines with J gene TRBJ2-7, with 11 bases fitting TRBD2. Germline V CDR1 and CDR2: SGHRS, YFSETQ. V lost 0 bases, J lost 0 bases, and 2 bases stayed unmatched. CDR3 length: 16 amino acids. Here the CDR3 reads CASSLGTSGFSYEQYF. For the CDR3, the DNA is TGCGCCAGCAGCTTGGGGACTAGCGGGTTCTCCTACGAGCAGTACTTC. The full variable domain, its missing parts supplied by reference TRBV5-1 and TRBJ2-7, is KAGVTQTPRYLIKTRGQQVTLSCSPISGHRSVSWYQQTPGQGLQFLFEYFSETQRNKGNFPGRFSGRQFSNSRSEMNVSTLELGDSALYLCASSLGTSGFSYEQYFGPGTRLTVT.

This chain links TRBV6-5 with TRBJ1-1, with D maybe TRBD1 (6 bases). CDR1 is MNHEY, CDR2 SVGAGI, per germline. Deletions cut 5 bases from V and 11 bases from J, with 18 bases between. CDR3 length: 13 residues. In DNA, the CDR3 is TGTGCCAGCAGTCACTATGGGGGGCTGGACGCTTTCTTT. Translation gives CASSHYGGLDAFF.

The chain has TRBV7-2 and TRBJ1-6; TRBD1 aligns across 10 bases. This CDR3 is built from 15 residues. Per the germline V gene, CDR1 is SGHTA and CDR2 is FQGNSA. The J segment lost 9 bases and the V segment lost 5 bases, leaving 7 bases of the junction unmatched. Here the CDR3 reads CASSLRQGAGSPLHF. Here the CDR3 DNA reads TGTGCCAGCAGCCTTCGACAGGGGGCGGGTTCACCCCTCCACTTT.

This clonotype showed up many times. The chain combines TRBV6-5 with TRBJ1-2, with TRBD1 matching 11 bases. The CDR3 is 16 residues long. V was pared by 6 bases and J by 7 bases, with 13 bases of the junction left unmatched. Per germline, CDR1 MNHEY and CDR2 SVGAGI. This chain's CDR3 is CASRILQDRGQLGYTF. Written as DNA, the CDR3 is TGTGCCAGCAGAATACTCCAGGACAGGGGGCAGCTTGGCTACACCTTC.

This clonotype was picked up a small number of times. Here the CDR3 DNA reads TGTGCCAGCAGTTACCCTGGACAGGGAAGGAACTATGGCTACACCTTC. Translation: CASSYPGQGRNYGYTF. This chain uses TRBV6-2 or TRBV6-3 with TRBJ1-2; 8 positions agree with TRBD1. This CDR3 region has 16 residues. The ends lost 2 bases at V and 2 bases at J; junction bases unmatched: 7. CDR1 and CDR2 from the germline V gene are MNHEY and SVGEGT.

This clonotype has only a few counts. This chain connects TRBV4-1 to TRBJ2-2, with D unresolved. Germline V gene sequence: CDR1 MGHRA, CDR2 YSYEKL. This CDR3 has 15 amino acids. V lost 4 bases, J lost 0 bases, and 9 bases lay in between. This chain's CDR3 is CASSRLRSNTGELFF. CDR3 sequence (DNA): TGCGCCAGCAGCCGGTTGAGGTCGAACACCGGGGAGCTGTTTTTT.

This CDR3 reads CASSQGGGYNSPLHF. The CDR3 DNA follows: TGTGCCAGCAGCCAGGGGGGGGGATATAATTCACCCCTCCACTTT. The chain recombines TRBV14 with TRBJ1-6, with D tentatively TRBD1 (5 bases). CDR3 length: 15 residues. Trimming cost V 3 bases and J 4 bases, with 10 bases left between them. The germline V gene encodes CDR1 SGHDN and CDR2 FVKESK. The variable domain in full, completed from reference TRBV14 and TRBJ1-6, reads EAGVTQFPSHSVIEKGQTVTLRCDPISGHDNLYWYRRVMGKEIKFLLHFVKESKQDESGMPNNRFLAERTGGTYSTLKVQPAELEDSGVYFCASSQGGGYNSPLHFGNGTRLTVT.

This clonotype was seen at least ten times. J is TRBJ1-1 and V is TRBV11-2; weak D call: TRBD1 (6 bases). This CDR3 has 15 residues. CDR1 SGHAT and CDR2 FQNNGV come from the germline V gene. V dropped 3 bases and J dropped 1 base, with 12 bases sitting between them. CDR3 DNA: TGTGCCAGCAGCTTCCTAACGGGACAGAACACTGAAGCTTTCTTT. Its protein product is CASSFLTGQNTEAFF.

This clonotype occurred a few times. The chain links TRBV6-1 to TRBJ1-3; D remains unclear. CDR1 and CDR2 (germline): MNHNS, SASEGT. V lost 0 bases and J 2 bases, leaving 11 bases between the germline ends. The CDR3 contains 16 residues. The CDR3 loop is CASSEARAFAGNTIYF. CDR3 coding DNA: TGTGCCAGCAGTGAAGCGCGGGCATTCGCTGGAAACACCATATATTTT.

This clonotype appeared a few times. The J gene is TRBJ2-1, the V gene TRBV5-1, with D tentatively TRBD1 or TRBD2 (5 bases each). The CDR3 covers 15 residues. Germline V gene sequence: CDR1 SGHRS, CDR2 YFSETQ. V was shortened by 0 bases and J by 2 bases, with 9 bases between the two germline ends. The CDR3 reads CASSLGGVTYNEQFF. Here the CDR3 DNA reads TGCGCCAGCAGCTTGGGAGGGGTTACCTACAATGAGCAGTTCTTC. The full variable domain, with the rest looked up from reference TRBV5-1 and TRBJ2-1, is KAGVTQTPRYLIKTRGQQVTLSCSPISGHRSVSWYQQTPGQGLQFLFEYFSETQRNKGNFPGRFSGRQFSNSRSEMNVSTLELGDSALYLCASSLGGVTYNEQFFGPGTRLTVL.